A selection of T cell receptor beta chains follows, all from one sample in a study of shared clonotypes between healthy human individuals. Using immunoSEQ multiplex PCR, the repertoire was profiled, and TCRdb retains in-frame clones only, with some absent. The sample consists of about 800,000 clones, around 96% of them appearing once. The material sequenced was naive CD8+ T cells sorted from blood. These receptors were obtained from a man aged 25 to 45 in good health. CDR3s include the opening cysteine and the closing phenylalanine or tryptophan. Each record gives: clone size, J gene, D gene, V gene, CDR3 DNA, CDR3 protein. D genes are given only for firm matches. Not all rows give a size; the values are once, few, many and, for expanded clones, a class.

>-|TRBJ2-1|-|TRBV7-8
TGTGCCAGCAGCTTAGCGATTGGGGGGACGCTTTACAATGAGCAGTTCTTC
CASSLAIGGTLYNEQFF
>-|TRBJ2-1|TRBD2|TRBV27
TGTGCCAGCAACTTAGCGGGAGAGGCCTACAATGAGCAGTTCTTC
CASNLAGEAYNEQFF
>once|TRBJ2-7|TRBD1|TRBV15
TGTGCCACCAGCACCAGGGACAGGGAGCACTACGAGCAGTACTTC
CATSTRDREHYEQYF
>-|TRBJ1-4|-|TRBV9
TGTGCCAGCGGCCCGACAGGAAACTTTGAAAAACTGTTTTTT
CASGPTGNFEKLFF
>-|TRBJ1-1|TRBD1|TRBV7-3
TGTGCCAGCAGCTTATTCGGGGGACAGTCTGAAGCTTTCTTT
CASSLFGGQSEAFF
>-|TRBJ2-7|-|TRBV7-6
TGTGCCAGCAGCTTAGAACGGAACTACGAGCAGTACTTC
CASSLERNYEQYF
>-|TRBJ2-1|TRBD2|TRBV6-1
TGTGCCAGCCAACTGGGACTAGTTGATCCTGAGCAGTTCTTC
CASQLGLVDPEQFF
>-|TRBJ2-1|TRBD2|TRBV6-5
TGTGCCAGCAGTTACTCAAAACTAGCGGGAACTAATGAGCAGTTCTTC
CASSYSKLAGTNEQFF
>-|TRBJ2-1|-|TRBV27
TGTGCCAGCAGCCTTTACAATGAGCAGTTCTTC
CASSLYNEQFF
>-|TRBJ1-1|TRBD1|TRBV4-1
TGCGCCAGCAGCCATCCGACAGGGTGGACTGAAGCTTTCTTT
CASSHPTGWTEAFF
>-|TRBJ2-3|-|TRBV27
TGTGCCAGCAGTTTGTCACCAGTAAGCACAGATACGCAGTATTTT
CASSLSPVSTDTQYF
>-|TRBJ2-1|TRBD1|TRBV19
TGTGCCAGTAGTATCTGGGACAGGGGCTACAATGAGCAGTTCTTC
CASSIWDRGYNEQFF
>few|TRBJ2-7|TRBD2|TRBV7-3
TGTGCCAGCAGCTCCACTAGCGGCTACGAGCAGTACTTC
CASSSTSGYEQYF
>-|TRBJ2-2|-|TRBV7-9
TGTGCCAGCAGCTTATCTCGCAGTCGATACCCCGGGGAGCTGTTTTTT
CASSLSRSRYPGELFF
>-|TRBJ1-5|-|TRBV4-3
TGCGCCAGCAGCCAAGAAAGGGGGTACAATCAGCCCCAGCATTTT
CASSQERGYNQPQHF
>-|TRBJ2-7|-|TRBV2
TGTGCCAGCAGTGGCCACGCGGGCCAAACATCCTACGAGCAGTACTTC
CASSGHAGQTSYEQYF
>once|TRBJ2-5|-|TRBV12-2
TGTGCAAGTCGCTTAGGGTCCCTGGACAGAAAAGAGACCCAGTACTTC
CASRLGSLDRKETQYF
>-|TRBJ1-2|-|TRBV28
TGTGCCAGCAGTTCCCACGGGGACTATGGCTACACCTTC
CASSSHGDYGYTF
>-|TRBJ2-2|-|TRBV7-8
TGTGCCAGCAGCTTAGAACCTAAACAGTCCGGGGAGCTGTTTTTT
CASSLEPKQSGELFF
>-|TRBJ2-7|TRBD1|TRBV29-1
TGCAGCGTTACTGGGACAGGGGGCCAATACGAGCAGTACTTC
CSVTGTGGQYEQYF
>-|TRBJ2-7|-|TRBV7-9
TGTGCCAGCAGCTTAGAAAACAGCTACGAGCAGTACTTC
CASSLENSYEQYF
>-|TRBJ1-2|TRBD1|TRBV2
TGTGCCAGCAGTCCGGGACAGGGGCTAAACTATGGCTACACCTTC
CASSPGQGLNYGYTF
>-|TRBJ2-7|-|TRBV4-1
TGCGCCAGCAGCCAACAGGGTCTGGATGGCGAGCAGTACTTC
CASSQQGLDGEQYF
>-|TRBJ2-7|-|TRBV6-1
TGTGCCACGCTGACAGATAACTCCTACGAGCAGTACTTC
CATLTDNSYEQYF
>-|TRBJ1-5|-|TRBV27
TGTGCCAGCAGTTTCGCGAGCAATCAGCCCCAGCATTTT
CASSFASNQPQHF
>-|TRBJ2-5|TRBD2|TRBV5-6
TGTGCCAGCAGCTTGACTCTGCGGGAGGGGGTCCAGTACTTC
CASSLTLREGVQYF
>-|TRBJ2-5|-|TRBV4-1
TGCGCCAGCAGCCGGACGACCGGGACCCAAGAGACCCAGTACTTC
CASSRTTGTQETQYF